This T cell receptor (beta chain) was sequenced in a study of shared T cell receptors in the human thymus. There are 15 residues in the CDR3. Germline V gene lookup returns CDR1 SGHRS and CDR2 YFSETQ. V lost 0 bases, J lost 10 bases, and 17 bases lay in between. In its sample, this clone was seen a few times. Sequenced by immunoSEQ multiplex PCR; TCRdb stores in-frame clones only, minus some. The sample carries under 700,000 clones, 70% to 80% recorded once. This sample also appeared in a second study, on human thymus T cells. That report adds: It was from resections taken during corrective heart surgery that the thymus tissue came. Within thymic and blood repertoires, V and J gene usage appeared to be biased. Related research described thymic repertoires that were highly overlapping among unrelated individuals.

The specimen sequenced was thymocytes. The gene calls are TRBV5-1 and TRBJ1-3; no definite D call. The receptor comes from a boy younger than two with a congenital heart defect. The CDR3 nucleotides are TGCGCCAGCAGCTTGGGCGCCTACCCCTATAAGACCATATATTTT. Translation: CASSLGAYPYKTIYF. Full variable domain (missing parts from reference TRBV5-1 and TRBJ1-3): KAGVTQTPRYLIKTRGQQVTLSCSPISGHRSVSWYQQTPGQGLQFLFEYFSETQRNKGNFPGRFSGRQFSNSRSEMNVSTLELGDSALYLCASSLGAYPYKTIYFGEGSWLTVV.